This is a list of T cell receptor beta chains from one sample in a study of identifying expanded T cells in peripheral blood. TCRdb's copy holds only in-frame clones and misses some; the assay was immunoSEQ multiplex PCR. The sample has about 94,000 clones, nearly 90% seen once. The sequenced material came from blood. These receptor sequences come from a person aged 18 to 75 in good health. CDR3s include the opening cysteine and the closing phenylalanine or tryptophan. Each record gives: CDR3 length, V gene, CDR3 protein.

CDR3 length: 15
V gene: TRBV19
CDR3 protein: CASSMRLQVRDEQFF

CDR3 length: 14
V gene: TRBV6-1
CDR3 protein: CASKRLSGEFEQYF

CDR3 length: 14
V gene: TRBV9
CDR3 protein: CASGVRMNTGELFF

CDR3 length: 17
V gene: TRBV5-4
CDR3 protein: CASSPKKGSGQGYGYTF

CDR3 length: 17
V gene: TRBV4-1
CDR3 protein: CASSPSKDRGSNQPQHF

CDR3 length: 13
V gene: TRBV19
CDR3 protein: CASSAGGNYGYTF

CDR3 length: 16
V gene: TRBV5-1
CDR3 protein: CASSLGQFANTGELFF

CDR3 length: 15
V gene: TRBV4-2
CDR3 protein: CASRRGGSLGTEAFF

CDR3 length: 16
V gene: TRBV7-9
CDR3 protein: CASSLGQGISNQPQHF

CDR3 length: 17
V gene: TRBV5-1
CDR3 protein: CASSLVRGAGMNTEAFF

CDR3 length: 13
V gene: TRBV19
CDR3 protein: CASSIRPGGEQYF

CDR3 length: 14
V gene: TRBV5-4
CDR3 protein: CASSLLQPTDTQYF

CDR3 length: 14
V gene: TRBV2
CDR3 protein: CASSERQLYNEQFF

CDR3 length: 15
V gene: TRBV11-2
CDR3 protein: CASAGTGSMNTEAFF

CDR3 length: 15
V gene: TRBV5-4
CDR3 protein: CASSLGGPRGDTQYF

CDR3 length: 14
V gene: TRBV5-1
CDR3 protein: CASSLRDRGTEAFF

CDR3 length: 15
V gene: TRBV15
CDR3 protein: CATTPREPGNTEAFF

CDR3 length: 14
V gene: TRBV6-1
CDR3 protein: CASSVIASGNTIYF

CDR3 length: 17
V gene: TRBV7-2
CDR3 protein: CASSPGLAEVRVYEQYF

CDR3 length: 14
V gene: TRBV18
CDR3 protein: CASSPGPVWREQFF

CDR3 length: 14
V gene: TRBV7-3
CDR3 protein: CASSLGGSGNTIYF

CDR3 length: 13
V gene: TRBV7-9
CDR3 protein: CASSLQGVYGYTF

CDR3 length: 15
V gene: TRBV5-1
CDR3 protein: CASSLGLVLTDTQYF

CDR3 length: 15
V gene: TRBV9
CDR3 protein: CASSILAGPVNEQFF

CDR3 length: 12
V gene: TRBV7-9
CDR3 protein: CAEGPNLVEQYF

CDR3 length: 15
V gene: TRBV19
CDR3 protein: CASSIDWFSDNEQFF

CDR3 length: 17
V gene: TRBV27
CDR3 protein: CASRPPGLFSFSGEQFF

CDR3 length: 15
V gene: TRBV4-2
CDR3 protein: CASSLSGGAYETQYF

CDR3 length: 13
V gene: TRBV18
CDR3 protein: CASSPELDSEAFF

CDR3 length: 13
V gene: TRBV27
CDR3 protein: CASSLSRGTEAFF

CDR3 length: 16
V gene: TRBV4-3
CDR3 protein: CASSQDPGTGGLDQYF

CDR3 length: 12
V gene: TRBV6-5
CDR3 protein: CASRPQGLGYTF

CDR3 length: 12
V gene: TRBV19
CDR3 protein: CASTLGRTEAFF

CDR3 length: 14
V gene: TRBV7-3
CDR3 protein: CASSRMGQSYEQYF

CDR3 length: 18
V gene: TRBV9
CDR3 protein: CASSPTSGSAMGANVLTF

CDR3 length: 13
V gene: TRBV30
CDR3 protein: CAWRTVNTGELFF

CDR3 length: 12
V gene: TRBV7-9
CDR3 protein: CASSLGTGELFF

CDR3 length: 12
V gene: TRBV5-1
CDR3 protein: CASNQARYGYTF

CDR3 length: 17
V gene: TRBV19
CDR3 protein: CASSPQVGSNSNQPQHF

CDR3 length: 12
V gene: TRBV2
CDR3 protein: CASSETEAPLHF

CDR3 length: 14
V gene: TRBV7-9
CDR3 protein: CASSLDHRIGGYTF

CDR3 length: 16
V gene: TRBV4-1
CDR3 protein: CASSATQRTGLYEQYF

CDR3 length: 12
V gene: TRBV11-2
CDR3 protein: CASSAYRTVAFF

CDR3 length: 16
V gene: TRBV30
CDR3 protein: CAFGQGHNPRNTEAFF